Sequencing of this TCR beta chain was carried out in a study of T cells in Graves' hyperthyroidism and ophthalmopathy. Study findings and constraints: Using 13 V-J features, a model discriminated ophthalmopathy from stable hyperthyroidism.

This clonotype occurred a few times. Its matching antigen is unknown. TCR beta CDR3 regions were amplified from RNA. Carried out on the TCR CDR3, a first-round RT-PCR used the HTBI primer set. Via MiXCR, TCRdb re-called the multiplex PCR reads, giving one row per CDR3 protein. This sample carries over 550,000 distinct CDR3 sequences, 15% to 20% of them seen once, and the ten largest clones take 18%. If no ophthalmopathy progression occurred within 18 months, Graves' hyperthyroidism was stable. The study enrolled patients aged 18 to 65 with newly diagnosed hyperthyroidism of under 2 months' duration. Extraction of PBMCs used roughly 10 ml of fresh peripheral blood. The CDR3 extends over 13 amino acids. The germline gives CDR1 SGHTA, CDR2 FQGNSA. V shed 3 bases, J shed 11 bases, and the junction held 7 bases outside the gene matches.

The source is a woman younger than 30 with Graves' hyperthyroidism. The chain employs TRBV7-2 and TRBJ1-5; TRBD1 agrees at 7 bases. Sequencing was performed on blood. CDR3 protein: CASSFWTGEAQHF. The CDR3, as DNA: TGTGCCAGCAGCTTCTGGACAGGTGAAGCCCAGCATTTT.